The 5 T cell receptor beta chains listed next were all sequenced from one sample in a study of OX40 agonist ivuxolimab in advanced cancers. Libraries were prepared by immunoSEQ multiplex PCR; TCRdb keeps only in-frame clonotypes and omits some of them. The sample consists of over 65,000 clones, approximately 86% of them appearing once. The sequenced sample was CD4+ or CD8+ T cells sorted from blood, obtained in a trial of the OX40 agonist ivuxolimab. Receptors originate from an adult with an advanced solid tumor such as melanoma, head and neck, liver or kidney cancer.

On this clone: Compared with germline, one end of the junction differs, possibly owing to a read error. This chain's CDR3 is CASSVTRSKDTQYF. The CDR3 DNA follows: TGTGCCAGCAGTGTTACCCGAAGCAAAGATACGCAGTATTTT. The chain is built from TRBV6-1 and TRBJ2-3; D gene unclear. Looked up from germline, CDR1 is MNHNS and CDR2 is SASEGT. The CDR3 has 14 residues.

This clone occurred a few times. The V call is TRBV29-1, the J call TRBJ1-4; D ambiguous. Germline CDR1 is SQVTM and CDR2 is ANQGSEA. There are 11 residues in the CDR3. Trimming cost V 4 bases and J 8 bases, with 8 bases left between them. The CDR3 DNA is TGCAGCGTTGCGGGTTTAGAAAAACTGTTTTTT. Translation: CSVAGLEKLFF.

This clone turned up a few times. This chain joins TRBV2 and TRBJ1-2; 7 bases fit TRBD1. V lost 6 bases to trimming and J lost 8 bases; unmatched junction nucleotides: 15. CDR1 and CDR2 (germline): SNHLY, FYNNEI. This CDR3 is 15 amino acids long. The CDR3 region is CASRSNRGSVRGYTF. CDR3 nucleotides: TGTGCCAGCAGGAGTAACAGGGGAAGTGTACGGGGCTACACCTTC. Full variable domain (remainder filled in from reference TRBV2 and TRBJ1-2): EPEVTQTPSHQVTQMGQEVILRCVPISNHLYFYWYRQILGQKVEFLVSFYNNEISEKSEIFDDQFSVERPDGSNFTLKIRSTKLEDSAMYFCASRSNRGSVRGYTFGSGTRLTVV.

This clone was seen just once. This sequence joins TRBV7-9 and TRBJ2-1; TRBD2 matches at 9 bases. The germline gives CDR1 SEHNR, CDR2 FQNEAQ (reference sequence). The CDR3 extends over 16 amino acids. J gave up 4 bases and V 1 base, and 5 bases lay outside the gene matches. CDR3 in amino acids: CASSLEAGGVYNEQFF. CDR3 sequence (DNA): TGTGCCAGCAGCTTAGAGGCGGGAGGGGTATACAATGAGCAGTTCTTC. Full variable domain (outside the CDR3, taken from reference TRBV7-9 and TRBJ2-1): DTGVSQNPRHKITKRGQNVTFRCDPISEHNRLYWYRQTLGQGPEFLTYFQNEAQLEKSRLLSDRFSAERPKGSFSTLEIQRTEQGDSAMYLCASSLEAGGVYNEQFFGPGTRLTVL.

The rearrangement links TRBV5-1 to TRBJ2-5; perhaps TRBD1 as D (5 bases). Deletions cut 6 bases from V and 2 bases from J, with 17 bases between. Germline V gene data show CDR1 as SGHRS and CDR2 as YFSETQ. The CDR3 sequence is 15 residues long. The DNA for the CDR3 is TGCGCCAGCAACCCACAGTCAGGGTGGCAAGAGACCCAGTACTTC. Translating gives CASNPQSGWQETQYF.